A single sample gave rise to the 32 T cell receptor beta chains below, sequenced in a study of human T cells and chemical hapten exposure. TCRdb re-analysed the RACE reads in MiXCR, keeping a single row per CDR3 protein. In the table there are about 43,000 distinct CDR3 sequences, approximately 3.4% of which are singletons. Time point indicated: patch test 2, 6 weeks after DPC sensitization. Documented treatment: therapeutic diphenylcyclopropenone sensitization with weekly scalp DPC. The material was whole blood, obtained in connection with sensitization to the hapten diphenylcyclopropenone (DPC). The receptors shown here come from a man in his forties with alopecia areata. Some clones in this sample may be carry-over from other donors' samples.

This clonotype was observed at least ten times. The chain's CDR3 is CASSYSKTGELFF. The CDR3 DNA reads as TGTGCCAGCAGTTACTCCAAAACCGGGGAGCTGTTTTTT. The rearrangement joins TRBV6-5 to TRBJ2-2, with no clear D. This CDR3 region has 13 residues. V lost 0 bases and J lost 5, with 4 bases in between. Germline V gives CDR1 MNHEY, CDR2 SVGAGI.

This clonotype was found a few times. The chain carries TRBV6-2 or TRBV6-3 and TRBJ1-5, with D uncertain. V lost 0 bases and J 8 bases, leaving 14 bases between the germline ends. The CDR3 has 15 amino acids. Germline values: CDR1 MNHEY, CDR2 SVGEGT. The CDR3 loop reads CASSYSINPGEPQHF. Written as DNA, the CDR3 is TGTGCCAGCAGTTACTCGATAAACCCCGGGGAGCCCCAGCATTTT.

The chain carries TRBV12-3 or TRBV12-4 and TRBJ2-1; 9 bases align to TRBD2. Germline trimming cut 6 bases from V and 6 bases from J; bases unmatched to any gene: 9. The CDR3 has 15 amino acids. The CDR3 protein is CASRRAGGYSNEQFF. The DNA of the CDR3 is TGTGCCAGCAGGAGAGCGGGAGGATATTCCAATGAGCAGTTCTTC.

This clonotype was counted ten times or more. The chain combines TRBV12-3 or TRBV12-4 with TRBJ2-1; D is perhaps TRBD1 or TRBD2 (5 bases each). CDR3 length equals 16 residues. The V end lost 5 bases, the J end lost 8 bases, and 22 bases lay between the germline ends. CDR3 sequence: CASSRHRDRGVHEQFF. Written as DNA, the CDR3 is TGTGCCAGCAGTCGGCACCGGGACCGAGGGGTCCATGAGCAGTTCTTC.

This clonotype has ten or more counts. V gene TRBV12-3 or TRBV12-4 combines with J gene TRBJ2-2; D could derive from TRBD1 or TRBD2 (5 bases each). The CDR3 sequence is 14 residues long. V was trimmed by 5 bases and J by 2 bases, leaving 9 bases between them. CDR3 nucleotides: TGTGCCAGCAGTCCACGGGACAACACCGGGGAGCTGTTTTTT. It codes for CASSPRDNTGELFF.

This clonotype was seen many times. The chain has TRBV9 and TRBJ2-3, with D perhaps being TRBD1 or TRBD2 (6 bases each). The length of the CDR3 is 15 residues. Trimming left V 6 bases short and J 1 base short, with 15 bases between. CDR1 SGDLS and CDR2 YYNGEE come from the germline V gene. CDR3 in amino acids: CASTDGGGRTDTQYF. CDR3 nucleotides: TGTGCCAGCACCGACGGGGGCGGTCGCACAGATACGCAGTATTTT.

This clonotype was seen many times. The chain employs TRBV5-1 and TRBJ2-7, with a weak D call TRBD2 (5 bases). Germline V lookup: CDR1 SGHRS, CDR2 YFSETQ. V lost 4 bases, J lost 2 bases, and 13 bases lay in between. The CDR3 has 14 residues. DNA for the CDR3: TGCGCCAGCAGCCTGGTGGCGGGCACCTACGAGCAGTACTTC. Protein sequence: CASSLVAGTYEQYF.

This clonotype was found a few times. The chain links TRBV20-1 to TRBJ1-6, with D maybe TRBD1 (5 bases). V was shortened by 5 bases and J by 8 bases, with 10 bases between the two germline ends. Germline CDR1 reads DFQATT; CDR2 reads SNEGSKA (reference sequence). The CDR3 sequence is 12 residues long. In DNA, the CDR3 is TGCAGTGCTTCAGACAGATATTCACCCCTCCACTTT. It codes for CSASDRYSPLHF.

This clonotype was detected ten times or more. The chain couples TRBV20-1 to TRBJ2-5; 13 bases line up with TRBD2. Germline-derived CDR1 and CDR2 are DFQATT and SNEGSKA (reference sequence). The CDR3 runs to 16 residues. With 1 base clipped from V and 0 bases from J, the junction kept 2 bases outside the gene matches. The CDR3 nucleotides read TGCAGTGCTAGAGGGACTAGCGGGAGAAACCAAGAGACCCAGTACTTC. Translation: CSARGTSGRNQETQYF.

This clonotype was seen at least ten times. The chain employs TRBV5-1 and TRBJ2-1; D possibly corresponds to TRBD1 (6 bases). Germline assignment: CDR1 SGHRS and CDR2 YFSETQ. The CDR3 loop spans 15 amino acids. Deletions cut 4 bases from V and 4 bases from J, with 15 bases between. CDR3: CASSLYLQGYNEQFF. CDR3 bases: TGCGCCAGCAGCCTATATCTCCAGGGGTACAATGAGCAGTTCTTC.

This clonotype has only a few counts. The CDR3 DNA is TGTGCCAGCAGCTTAGGGACACAAAACTATGGCTACACCTTC. This codes for CASSLGTQNYGYTF. V and J are TRBV7-2 and TRBJ1-2; a possible D gene is TRBD1 (5 bases). Germline V lookup: CDR1 SGHTA, CDR2 FQGNSA. The CDR3 contains 14 residues. With 1 base removed from V and 2 bases from J, the gap between germline ends came to 8 bases. The full variable domain, its missing parts supplied by reference TRBV7-2 and TRBJ1-2, is GAGVSQSPSNKVTEKGKDVELRCDPISGHTALYWYRQSLGQGLEFLIYFQGNSAPDKSGLPSDRFSAERTGGSVSTLTIQRTQQEDSAVYLCASSLGTQNYGYTFGSGTRLTVV.

This clonotype occurred many times. The chain uses TRBV7-2 and TRBJ2-1, with no clear D. Germline V CDR1 and CDR2: SGHTA, FQGNSA. The CDR3 spans 13 residues. Trimming pared 3 bases from V and 6 bases from J, leaving 9 bases between. The CDR3 sequence is CASSFNPSNEQFF. Here the CDR3 DNA reads TGTGCCAGCAGCTTTAACCCTAGCAATGAGCAGTTCTTC.

This clonotype was observed at least ten times. V gene TRBV7-8 combines with J gene TRBJ1-4; the match to TRBD1 covers 12 bases. Germline CDR1 reads SGHVS; CDR2 reads FQNEAQ. Trimming at V came to 3 bases and at J to 11 bases, leaving 13 bases not matched to a gene. The CDR3 has 17 amino acids. DNA for the CDR3: TGTGCCAGCAGCTTCGAACCTCCGGGACAGGGGGCTGTGAAACTGTTTTTT. Its protein is CASSFEPPGQGAVKLFF.

In its sample, this clonotype was seen many times. This chain links TRBV4-2 with TRBJ2-7; D is possibly TRBD1 or TRBD2 (5 bases each). The V end lost 2 bases, the J end lost 6 bases, and 17 bases lay between the germline ends. CDR1 is LGHNA, CDR2 YNFKEQ, per germline. This CDR3 spans 15 amino acids. The DNA for the CDR3 is TGTGCCAGCAGCCAACAGCCGGCAGAGGGACGCGAGCAGTACTTC. This gives the protein CASSQQPAEGREQYF.

This clonotype was recorded many times. The chain carries TRBV20-1 and TRBJ2-1; D possibly corresponds to TRBD2 (5 bases). CDR1 DFQATT and CDR2 SNEGSKA come from the germline V gene (reference sequence). The V and J ends lost 6 bases and 2 bases respectively, with 17 bases between them. This CDR3 is 15 amino acids long. The CDR3 nucleotides read TGCAGTGCAACCACTAGGACCCCGGCCTACAATGAGCAGTTCTTC. Its translation: CSATTRTPAYNEQFF.

Many counts were recorded for this clonotype. This chain joins TRBV7-2 and TRBJ2-2, with unresolved D. Trimming removed 3 bases at V and 1 base at J, with 6 bases between. The CDR3 length is 14 residues. From germline, CDR1 is SGHTA and CDR2 FQGNSA. The CDR3 sequence is CASSFDWNTGELFF. In nucleotides, the CDR3 is TGTGCCAGCAGCTTCGACTGGAACACCGGGGAGCTGTTTTTT.

This clonotype has ten or more counts. The rearrangement joins TRBV10-3 to TRBJ2-7, with D possibly called TRBD1 or TRBD2 (6 bases each). This CDR3 spans 14 amino acids. Germline values: CDR1 ENHRY, CDR2 SYGVKD. Trimming removed 3 bases from V and 3 bases from J, with 12 bases in between. The CDR3 loop is CAISEQGGIYEQYF. Here the CDR3 DNA reads TGTGCCATCAGTGAACAGGGAGGTATCTACGAGCAGTACTTC.

With respect to this clonotype: A much more abundant neighbour one base away suggests this may be a read error. This chain uses TRBV27 with TRBJ1-4; D call uncertain. Per germline, CDR1 MNHEY and CDR2 SMNVEV (reference sequence). This CDR3 comprises 14 residues. CDR3 in amino acids: CVSSFYSRNEKLFF. CDR3 nucleotides: TGTGTCAGCAGTTTCTACAGTCGTAATGAAAAACTGTTTTTT.

This clonotype was detected ten times or more. The chain has TRBV30 and TRBJ1-2; 7 bases align to TRBD1. From germline, CDR1 is GTSNPN and CDR2 SVGIG (reference sequence). This CDR3 has 14 amino acids. V lost 3 bases and J lost 4; bases outside the gene matches: 8. The CDR3 nucleotides are TGTGCCTGGAGGAATCTTACAGGGGTCTATGGCTACACCTTC. The encoded protein is CAWRNLTGVYGYTF. The full variable domain, completed using reference TRBV30 and TRBJ1-2, is SQTIHQWPATLVQPVGSPLSLECTVEGTSNPNLYWYRQAAGRGLQLLFYSVGIGQISSEVPQNLSASRPQDRQFILSSKKLLLSDSGFYLCAWRNLTGVYGYTFGSGTRLTVV.

This clonotype appeared many times. This chain joins TRBV28 and TRBJ2-7; 9 bases agree with TRBD1. CDR3 length: 15 residues. Germline CDR1 MDHEN, CDR2 SYDVKM. V was pared by 4 bases and J by 1 base, with 5 bases of the junction left unmatched. The CDR3 DNA follows: TGTGCCAGCAGTTCCCCAGGACAGGGGTCCTACGAGCAGTACTTC. It codes for CASSSPGQGSYEQYF.

This clonotype came up many times. The chain joins TRBV24-1 to TRBJ2-1; 8 nucleotides align to TRBD1. There are 14 residues in the CDR3. The trim removed 1 base at V and 8 bases at J, leaving 3 bases unmatched. From germline, CDR1 is KGHDR and CDR2 SFDVKD. CDR3 sequence reads: CATSDLDRGDEQFF. For the CDR3, the DNA is TGTGCCACCAGTGATTTAGACAGGGGTGATGAGCAGTTCTTC.

The sample holds many counts of this clonotype. The chain uses TRBV20-1 and TRBJ2-5; D call uncertain. Trimming stripped 6 bases from V and 5 bases from J, with 13 bases between. In germline, CDR1 is DFQATT, CDR2 SNEGSKA (reference sequence). The CDR3 is 12 amino acids. The CDR3 DNA follows: TGCAGTGCAGAAGAAGAGGTGGAGACCCAGTACTTC. This gives the protein CSAEEEVETQYF.

This clonotype was counted ten times or more. V usage is TRBV5-4 and J usage is TRBJ2-1, with D possibly matching TRBD2 (6 bases). CDR3 length: 16 residues. V was cut by 4 bases and J by 5 bases, with 19 bases left in between. CDR1 and CDR2 (germline): SGHNT, YYREEE (reference sequence). The chain's CDR3 is CASSPRGLTTNNEQFF. CDR3 in DNA: TGTGCCAGCAGCCCAAGGGGACTTACAACGAACAATGAGCAGTTCTTC.

The chain links TRBV12-3 or TRBV12-4 to TRBJ2-1; TRBD1 aligns across 8 bases. J gave up 6 bases and V 10 bases, and 8 bases lay outside the gene matches. The CDR3 extends over 13 amino acids. CDR3: CATTRQGFNEQFF. DNA for the CDR3: TGTGCCACGACACGACAGGGGTTCAATGAGCAGTTCTTC.

The chain employs TRBV7-2 and TRBJ2-1; D gene uncertain. Between the trimmed V and J ends, which lost 1 base and 10 bases, there was a span of 11 bases. The CDR3 totals 13 residues. Germline V gene data show CDR1 as SGHTA and CDR2 as FQGNSA. The CDR3 DNA follows: TGTGCCAGCAGCTTAGGTCCCGATAGGGAGCAGTTCTTC. Its translation: CASSLGPDREQFF.

This clonotype was detected a few times. The V gene is TRBV9, the J gene TRBJ2-1, with D maybe TRBD2 (6 bases). There are 14 residues in the CDR3. With 0 bases removed from V and 9 bases from J, the gap between germline ends came to 13 bases. Germline loops: CDR1 SGDLS, CDR2 YYNGEE. The DNA for the CDR3 is TGTGCCAGCAGCGTAGGAGTTAGCGGTTTTGAGCAGTTCTTC. Translation gives CASSVGVSGFEQFF.

This sequence joins TRBV20-1 and TRBJ2-3; D ambiguous. In germline, CDR1 is DFQATT, CDR2 SNEGSKA (reference sequence). The length of the CDR3 is 13 residues. Between the trimmed V and J ends, which lost 6 bases and 5 bases, there was a span of 15 bases. CDR3 in DNA: TGCAGTGCAACAAAAACTGTTGAAGATACGCAGTATTTT. Protein product: CSATKTVEDTQYF.

The table lists this clonotype with many counts. V and J are TRBV5-1 and TRBJ2-7; the match to TRBD1 covers 8 bases. Germline trimming cut 0 bases from V and 6 bases from J; bases unmatched to any gene: 2. There are 13 residues in the CDR3. Germline CDR1 and CDR2: SGHRS and YFSETQ. This CDR3 is CASSLAGGPEQYF. CDR3 coding DNA: TGCGCCAGCAGCTTGGCAGGGGGCCCCGAGCAGTACTTC.

This clonotype was picked up many times. This chain connects TRBV3-1 to TRBJ2-5, with D unresolved. Looked up from germline, CDR1 is LGHDT and CDR2 is YNNKEL (reference sequence). The CDR3 is 13 amino acids. V lost 4 bases and J 5 bases, leaving 11 bases between the germline ends. The CDR3 loop is CASSRPLEETQYF. The CDR3, as DNA: TGTGCCAGCAGCCGGCCTTTGGAGGAGACCCAGTACTTC.

This clonotype has a handful of counts. The rearrangement links TRBV7-2 to TRBJ2-7, with TRBD1 as a possible D gene (5 bases). CDR3 size: 12 residues. V was clipped by 4 bases and J by 3 bases, with 7 bases between them. Looked up from germline, CDR1 is SGHTA and CDR2 is FQGNSA. The CDR3 is CASSSGYYEQYF. CDR3 nucleotide sequence: TGTGCCAGCAGCTCAGGGTACTACGAGCAGTACTTC.

The sample holds a few counts of this clonotype. DNA for the CDR3: TGTGCCAGCAGTGCCAGGGGTTCTGGAAACACCATATATTTT. Translating gives CASSARGSGNTIYF. The V call is TRBV27, the J call TRBJ1-3, with D possibly being TRBD1 (6 bases). Per the germline V gene, CDR1 is MNHEY and CDR2 is SMNVEV (reference sequence). Trimming pared 5 bases from V and 1 base from J, leaving 9 bases between. CDR3 length: 14 amino acids.

This clonotype was detected many times. The genes are TRBV6-2 or TRBV6-3 and TRBJ2-5, with TRBD2 as a possible D gene (5 bases). V gave up 4 bases and J gave up 5 bases, with 11 bases separating them. CDR1 is MNHEY and CDR2 is SVGEGT in the germline V gene. This CDR3 contains 13 residues. This CDR3 is CASSLYSGETQYF. The CDR3, as DNA: TGTGCCAGCAGTTTGTATTCGGGGGAGACCCAGTACTTC.